A selection of T cell receptor beta chains follows, all from one sample in a study of T cells in Graves' hyperthyroidism and ophthalmopathy. Via MiXCR, TCRdb re-called the multiplex PCR reads, giving one row per CDR3 protein. The data contain approximately 870,000 distinct CDR3 sequences, 38% of them singletons. Material: blood. The origin of the receptors is a man between 18 and 35 years old with Graves' hyperthyroidism. The CDR3 runs from the conserved cysteine through the conserved F or W. Fields, in order: clone size, J gene, V gene, D gene, CDR3 protein, CDR3 DNA. A D gene is named only where the DNA matches it firmly. Some rows mark clone size as missing; the rest say once, few, many or name a class of expanded clone.

>.|TRBJ1-4|TRBV9|.
CASSVEAIGGPGEKLFF
TGTGCCAGCAGCGTAGAGGCTATTGGGGGGCCGGGAGAAAAACTGTTTTTT
>.|TRBJ1-1|TRBV12-3/TRBV12-4|.
CASSPGAFF
TGTGCCAGCAGTCCAGGGGCTTTCTTT
>.|TRBJ1-2|TRBV25-1|.
CASSYQGIIPNYGYTF
TGTGCCAGCAGTTACCAGGGTATTATCCCAAACTATGGCTACACCTTC
>many|TRBJ1-4|TRBV29-1|TRBD1
CSVAGTAYEKLFF
TGCAGCGTCGCGGGGACAGCGTATGAAAAACTGTTTTTT
>many|TRBJ1-5|TRBV9|TRBD1
CASSAGTGANQPQHF
TGTGCCAGCAGCGCTGGGACAGGGGCTAATCAGCCCCAGCATTTT
>many|TRBJ1-1|TRBV9|.
CASSVGQLNTEAFF
TGTGCCAGCAGCGTAGGACAGTTGAACACTGAAGCTTTCTTT
>once|TRBJ1-2|TRBV25-1|.
CASSASDPINYGYTF
TGTGCCAGCAGTGCTAGTGACCCCATTAACTATGGCTACACCTTC
>.|TRBJ2-7|TRBV7-9|TRBD1
CASSSDRDRVSEQYF
TGTGCCAGCAGCTCGGACCGGGACAGGGTGAGTGAGCAGTACTTC
>few|TRBJ2-2|TRBV2|TRBD1
CASRQGQPNTGELFF
TGTGCCAGCAGGCAGGGACAGCCGAACACCGGGGAGCTGTTTTTT
>.|TRBJ1-6|TRBV5-5|.
CASRKDFDSPLHF
TGTGCCAGCAGAAAGGACTTCGATTCACCCCTCCACTTT
>.|TRBJ2-7|TRBV20-1|TRBD2
CSASGTSGGPQGAYEQYF
TGCAGTGCTAGTGGAACTAGCGGGGGGCCCCAAGGAGCCTACGAGCAGTACTTC
>many|TRBJ2-5|TRBV7-9|.
CASSAPGLGTQYF
TGTGCCAGCAGCGCGCCGGGATTGGGGACCCAGTACTTC
>.|TRBJ1-2|TRBV5-4|.
CASGFSGAYGYTF
TGTGCCAGCGGGTTTTCAGGGGCCTATGGCTACACCTTC
>few|TRBJ1-1|TRBV10-3|.
CATKGDTEAFF
TGTGCCACGAAGGGGGACACTGAAGCTTTCTTT
>many|TRBJ2-5|TRBV2|.
CASSEGETETQYF
TGTGCCAGCAGTGAAGGAGAAACAGAGACCCAGTACTTC
>few|TRBJ2-7|TRBV2|TRBD2
CASSEWAGGHEQYF
TGTGCCAGCAGTGAATGGGCGGGGGGGCACGAGCAGTACTTC
>few|TRBJ2-5|TRBV9|.
CASSVSWGETQYF
TGTGCCAGCAGCGTAAGTTGGGGAGAGACCCAGTACTTC
>many|TRBJ2-5|TRBV24-1|.
CATSDFQETQYF
TGTGCCACCAGTGATTTCCAAGAGACCCAGTACTTC
>few|TRBJ2-7|TRBV7-2|TRBD2
CASSAQSGRSYEQYF
TGTGCCAGCAGCGCCCAGAGCGGGAGGTCCTACGAGCAGTACTTC
>few|TRBJ2-7|TRBV19|.
CASSIFSGEIYEQYF
TGTGCCAGTAGTATATTCTCGGGAGAGATCTACGAGCAGTACTTC
>.|TRBJ2-7|TRBV20-1|TRBD2
CSARTGGAYEQYF
TGCAGTGCTAGAACGGGGGGGGCCTACGAGCAGTACTTC
>many|TRBJ2-5|TRBV10-2|.
CASSESVSRSAVAQYF
TGCGCCAGCAGTGAGTCGGTCAGTCGGTCGGCGGTGGCCCAGTACTTC
>many|TRBJ1-2|TRBV19|.
CASVRDGVYGYTF
TGTGCCAGTGTCCGGGACGGAGTCTATGGCTACACCTTC
>many|TRBJ1-2|TRBV20-1|.
CSAPWGHYGYTF
TGCAGTGCTCCCTGGGGCCACTATGGCTACACCTTC
>many|TRBJ2-7|TRBV15|.
CATSSSGHSYEQYF
TGTGCCACCAGCTCATCTGGGCACTCCTACGAGCAGTACTTC
>many|TRBJ2-5|TRBV7-9|.
CASSQQGETQYF
TGTGCCAGCAGCCAACAGGGAGAGACCCAGTACTTC
>.|TRBJ1-1|TRBV7-9|TRBD1
CASSLTGQGQDGSAFF
TGTGCCAGCAGCCTCACGGGACAGGGGCAGGATGGTTCGGCTTTCTTT
>many|TRBJ2-2|TRBV29-1|TRBD2
CSVESSDSGAGTGELFF
TGCAGCGTTGAAAGCAGTGATAGCGGGGCGGGCACCGGGGAGCTGTTTTTT
>few|TRBJ1-1|TRBV14|.
CASSPQGNIEAFF
TGTGCCAGCAGCCCTCAAGGGAACATTGAAGCTTTCTTT
>once|TRBJ1-6|TRBV20-1|TRBD1
CSWDRGSPLHF
TGCAGTTGGGACAGGGGATCACCCCTCCACTTT
>.|TRBJ2-7|TRBV5-6|.
CASSSRGRGLHNYEQYF
TGTGCCAGCAGCTCGCGTGGGCGCGGATTACACAATTACGAGCAGTACTTC
>once|TRBJ1-4|TRBV7-9|TRBD1
CASSPGGSGKLFF
TGTGCCAGCAGCCCAGGGGGGTCGGGGAAACTGTTTTTT
>once|TRBJ2-2|TRBV20-1|TRBD1
CSAQRGQEAGELFF
TGCAGTGCTCAGAGGGGGCAGGAGGCCGGGGAGCTGTTTTTT
>.|TRBJ2-7|TRBV5-1|TRBD2
CASSDLSGGYEQYF
TGCGCCAGCAGCGATCTAAGCGGGGGCTACGAGCAGTACTTC
>.|TRBJ2-7|TRBV5-1|.
CASSLLSGIAYEQYF
TGCGCCAGCAGCCTCCTAAGTGGGATTGCCTACGAGCAGTACTTC
>once|TRBJ1-6|TRBV4-1|.
CASSQESPPYNSPLHF
TGCGCCAGCAGCCAAGAATCTCCTCCTTATAATTCACCCCTCCACTTT
>.|TRBJ1-3|TRBV20-1|.
CSAPPTGNTIYF
TGCAGTGCTCCCCCGACCGGAAACACCATATATTTT
>many|TRBJ2-7|TRBV10-3|TRBD1
CAISPRDRQGEQYF
TGTGCCATCAGCCCCCGGGACAGGCAGGGAGAGCAGTACTTC
>.|TRBJ2-5|TRBV15|.
CATSRDGGHPKTQYF
TGTGCCACCAGCAGAGATGGTGGTCACCCCAAGACCCAGTACTTC
>many|TRBJ1-5|TRBV15|.
CATSTRGFNQPQHF
TGTGCCACCAGCACTCGGGGATTCAATCAGCCCCAGCATTTT
>once|TRBJ2-7|TRBV14|TRBD2
CASSPIAGGPGYEQYF
TGTGCCAGCAGCCCAATAGCGGGAGGGCCGGGGTACGAGCAGTACTTC
>few|TRBJ2-5|TRBV7-2|TRBD1
CASSQESGGTQYF
TGTGCCAGCAGCCAAGAATCAGGGGGGACCCAGTACTTC
>many|TRBJ1-6|TRBV9|TRBD1
CASSVQGAGSPLHF
TGTGCCAGCAGCGTACAGGGGGCCGGATCACCCCTCCACTTT
>few|TRBJ1-5|TRBV19|TRBD1
CASSTWDRGYNQPQHF
TGTGCCAGTAGTACCTGGGACAGGGGTTACAATCAGCCCCAGCATTTT
>few|TRBJ1-1|TRBV19|TRBD1
CASDRVPNTEAFF
TGTGCCAGCGACAGGGTGCCGAACACTGAAGCTTTCTTT
>.|TRBJ1-1|TRBV7-8|.
CASSWTPAGTGTEAFF
TGTGCCAGCAGCTGGACCCCCGCGGGGACGGGGACTGAAGCTTTCTTT
>.|TRBJ2-6|TRBV19|.
CASSIIGILGANVLTF
TGTGCCAGTAGTATAATCGGGATTTTAGGGGCCAACGTCCTGACTTTC